The rows below give T cell receptor beta chains drawn from one sample of a study of blood T cell repertoires in COVID-19. Profiled with immunoSEQ multiplex PCR; TCRdb holds only in-frame clones, not every one. The table includes fewer than 250,000 clones, approximately 80% detected once. The sample taken for sequencing was peripheral blood. The receptor source for this set is a woman in her seventies with acute or convalescent COVID-19. CDR3s include the opening cysteine and the closing phenylalanine or tryptophan. D genes are given only for firm matches. Clone size, where shown, is once, few, many, or a class for clones that have expanded.

TRBV2,TRBD1,.,13,TRBJ1-6,TGTGCCAGCCAGGGGGAATTAAATTCACCCCTCCACTTT,CASQGELNSPLHF
TRBV7-2,.,.,15,TRBJ1-1,TGTGCCAGCAGTTTTGTCAGGGTCTGGAACACTGAAGCTTTCTTT,CASSFVRVWNTEAFF
TRBV29-1,.,.,12,TRBJ1-2,TGCAGCGTTGACAGTCTGGACTATGGCTACACCTTC,CSVDSLDYGYTF
TRBV5-6,.,.,11,TRBJ2-7,TGTGCCAGCAGCTTGGCGTACGAGCAGTACTTC,CASSLAYEQYF
TRBV6-5,TRBD1,once,12,TRBJ1-1,TGTGCCAGCATCTTCAGGGGGGTCGAAGCTTTCTTT,CASIFRGVEAFF
TRBV27,.,.,15,TRBJ1-1,TGTGCCAGCAGTTCTATGGGACTTAAGAACACTGAAGCTTTCTTT,CASSSMGLKNTEAFF
TRBV25-1,TRBD2,.,14,TRBJ2-3,TGTGCCAGCAGTCCAGCGGGGGGGTCGGATACGCAGTATTTT,CASSPAGGSDTQYF
TRBV9,TRBD2,.,16,TRBJ2-5,TGTGCCAGCAGCCGCGTGGGCGGGGGGGCAGGAGAGACCCAGTACTTC,CASSRVGGGAGETQYF
TRBV4-2,.,.,17,TRBJ2-5,TGTGCCAGCAGCCAGGACCCTTATACAGGGAGGGGAGAGACCCAGTACTTC,CASSQDPYTGRGETQYF
TRBV19,.,.,13,TRBJ2-3,TGTGCCAGTAAACTTCCGAGCACAGATACGCAGTATTTT,CASKLPSTDTQYF
TRBV5-1,TRBD1,.,16,TRBJ1-6,TGCGCCAGCAGCCCCGGGACAGGGCAAAATAATTCACCCCTCCACTTT,CASSPGTGQNNSPLHF
TRBV5-1,TRBD2,.,16,TRBJ2-3,TGCGCCAGCAGCCCGGGACTAGCGGGGGGGACAGATACGCAGTATTTT,CASSPGLAGGTDTQYF
TRBV19,TRBD1,.,19,TRBJ1-5,TGTGCCAGTAGTCCTCCGACAGGGGGTGGTATCTATAGCAATCAGCCCCAGCATTTT,CASSPPTGGGIYSNQPQHF
TRBV30,.,.,14,TRBJ2-3,TGTGCCTGGAGTACAGGGCCTGTTCGGGATACGCAGTATTTT,CAWSTGPVRDTQYF
TRBV2,TRBD1,.,14,TRBJ1-2,TGTGCCAGCAGTGAACAGGGGGTTAACTATGGCTACACCTTC,CASSEQGVNYGYTF
TRBV5-3,.,once,17,TRBJ1-2,TGTGCCAGAAGCCGTCTCCGTTCGGGGATCGAGGACTATGGCTACACCTTC,CARSRLRSGIEDYGYTF
TRBV4-3,.,.,15,TRBJ1-2,TGCGCCAGCAGCCAAGAACCGGGTTGGGACTATGGCTACACCTTC,CASSQEPGWDYGYTF
TRBV6-2/TRBV6-3,.,.,15,TRBJ1-5,TGTGCCAGCAGTTACCACGGGTATAGCAATCAGCCCCAGCATTTT,CASSYHGYSNQPQHF
TRBV7-8,.,.,16,TRBJ2-3,TGTGCCAGCAGCTTAGGCGGGACCGTTAGCACAGATACGCAGTATTTT,CASSLGGTVSTDTQYF
TRBV5-8,.,.,15,TRBJ1-2,TGTGCCAGCAGCTTGGAGCCTTCGGAGGACTATGGCTACACCTTC,CASSLEPSEDYGYTF
TRBV5-5,TRBD1,.,15,TRBJ1-5,TGTGCCAGCAGCTTGGGCGGACAGGGAAATCAGCCCCAGCATTTT,CASSLGGQGNQPQHF
TRBV5-1,TRBD1,.,14,TRBJ1-1,TGCGCCAGCAGCTTGGATGGACAGGGGCCTGAAGCTTTCTTT,CASSLDGQGPEAFF
TRBV18,.,.,15,TRBJ1-1,TGTGCCAGCTCACCCACGGGACGGCGGGAAACTGAAGCTTTCTTT,CASSPTGRRETEAFF
TRBV5-1,.,.,16,TRBJ1-1,TGCGCCAGCAGCTCGGACAGCAGCCTCATGAACACTGAAGCTTTCTTT,CASSSDSSLMNTEAFF
TRBV4-2,.,.,16,TRBJ2-7,TGTGCCAGCAGCCAAGATCTGAACGGAGCCCGATACGAGCAGTACTTC,CASSQDLNGARYEQYF
TRBV9,.,.,15,TRBJ1-1,TGTGCCAGCAGCCAGGTTGGGGGAGGGGACACTGAAGCTTTCTTT,CASSQVGGGDTEAFF
TRBV4-3,TRBD2,.,15,TRBJ2-7,TGCGCCAGCAGTTTCGGGACTAGCGGGGGGGAAGAGCAGTACTTC,CASSFGTSGGEEQYF
TRBV27,TRBD1,.,14,TRBJ2-3,TGTGCCAGCAGCCGACAGGGATGGACAGATACGCAGTATTTT,CASSRQGWTDTQYF
TRBV2,TRBD2,.,18,TRBJ2-3,TGTGCCAGCAGTGACTCGGGACTAGCGGGGGCGAGGGCAGATACGCAGTATTTT,CASSDSGLAGARADTQYF
TRBV14,.,.,13,TRBJ1-6,TGTGCCAGCAGCCGTACCTATAATTCACCCCTCCACTTT,CASSRTYNSPLHF
TRBV7-2,TRBD1,.,13,TRBJ1-3,TGTGCCAGCAGCCCGGACAGGGTTGACACCATATATTTT,CASSPDRVDTIYF
TRBV7-9,.,.,12,TRBJ2-5,TGTGCCAGCAGTCCTTCAGGAGAGACCCAGTACTTC,CASSPSGETQYF
TRBV14,.,.,13,TRBJ1-6,TGTGCCAGCAGCCTGCAGGGTAATTCACCCCTCCACTTT,CASSLQGNSPLHF
TRBV18,.,.,14,TRBJ2-2,TGTGCCAGCTCACCACCGACCTGGAGCGGGGAGCTGTTTTTT,CASSPPTWSGELFF
TRBV4-3,.,.,13,TRBJ2-7,TGCGCCAGCAGCCAAGATAGCGGCTACGAGCAGTACTTC,CASSQDSGYEQYF
TRBV2,.,once,13,TRBJ1-1,TGTGCCAGCATGTCCCGGCGGGGCACTGAAGCTTTCTTT,CASMSRRGTEAFF
TRBV27,.,.,17,TRBJ1-2,TGTGCCAGCAAACCCTGGCCCGAGGGGCGCTATACAGGGGGCTACACCTTC,CASKPWPEGRYTGGYTF
TRBV28,TRBD1,.,15,TRBJ1-1,TGTGCCAGCAGTCAAACTGGACAGGGGGCTGCTGAAGCTTTCTTT,CASSQTGQGAAEAFF
TRBV4-1,.,many,15,TRBJ1-3,TGCGCCAGCAGCCAAGGATGGAGCTCTGGAAACACCATATATTTT,CASSQGWSSGNTIYF
TRBV13,TRBD2,.,17,TRBJ2-7,TGTGCCAGCAGCTTGCTAGCGGGGGGCCCCACCTCCTACGAGCAGTACTTC,CASSLLAGGPTSYEQYF
TRBV5-1,TRBD1,.,13,TRBJ1-2,TGCGCCAGCAGCTGGGGACAGGCCTATGGCTACACCTTC,CASSWGQAYGYTF
TRBV29-1,.,.,11,TRBJ1-1,TGCAGCGTTGGGGAGCCTATTGAAGCTTTCTTT,CSVGEPIEAFF